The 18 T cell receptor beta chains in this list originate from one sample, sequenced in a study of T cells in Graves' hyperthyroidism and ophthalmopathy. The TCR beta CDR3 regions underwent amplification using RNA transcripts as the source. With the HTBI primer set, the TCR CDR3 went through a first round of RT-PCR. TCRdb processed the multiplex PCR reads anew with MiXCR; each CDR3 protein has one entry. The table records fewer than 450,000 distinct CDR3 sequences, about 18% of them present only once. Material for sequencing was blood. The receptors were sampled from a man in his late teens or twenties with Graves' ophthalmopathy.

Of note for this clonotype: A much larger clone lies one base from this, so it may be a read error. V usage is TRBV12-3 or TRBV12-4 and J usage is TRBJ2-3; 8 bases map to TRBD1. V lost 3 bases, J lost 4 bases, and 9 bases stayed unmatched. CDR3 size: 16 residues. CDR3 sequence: CASSFGQGARADTQYF. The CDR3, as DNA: TGTGCCAGCAGTTTTGGGCAGGGGGCGCGAGCAGATACGCAGTATTTT.

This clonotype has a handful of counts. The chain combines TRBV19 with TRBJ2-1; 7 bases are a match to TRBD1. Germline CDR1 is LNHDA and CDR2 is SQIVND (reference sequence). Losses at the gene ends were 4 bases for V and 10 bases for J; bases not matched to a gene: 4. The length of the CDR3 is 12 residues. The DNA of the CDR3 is TGTGCCAGTAGTACCTACAGGGGAGAGCAGTTCTTC. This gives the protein CASSTYRGEQFF.

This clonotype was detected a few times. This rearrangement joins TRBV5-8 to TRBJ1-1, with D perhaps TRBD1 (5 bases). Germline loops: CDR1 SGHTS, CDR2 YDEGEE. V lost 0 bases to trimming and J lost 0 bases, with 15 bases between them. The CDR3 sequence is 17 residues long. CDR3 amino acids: CASSLGPLWGMNTEAFF. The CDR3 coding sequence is TGTGCCAGCAGCTTGGGCCCCCTTTGGGGGATGAACACTGAAGCTTTCTTT.

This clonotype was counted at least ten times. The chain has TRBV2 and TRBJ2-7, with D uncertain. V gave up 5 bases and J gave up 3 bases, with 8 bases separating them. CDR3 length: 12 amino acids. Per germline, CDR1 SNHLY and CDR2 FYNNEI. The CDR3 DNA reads TGTGCCAGCAGTAAGGACGTCTACGAGCAGTACTTC. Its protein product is CASSKDVYEQYF.

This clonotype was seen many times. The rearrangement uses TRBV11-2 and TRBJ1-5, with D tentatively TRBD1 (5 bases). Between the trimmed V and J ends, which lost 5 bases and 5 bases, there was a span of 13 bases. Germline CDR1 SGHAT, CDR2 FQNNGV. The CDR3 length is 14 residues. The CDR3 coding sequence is TGTGCCAGCAGCCCTGACAGCTTAGATCAGCCCCAGCATTTT. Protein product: CASSPDSLDQPQHF.

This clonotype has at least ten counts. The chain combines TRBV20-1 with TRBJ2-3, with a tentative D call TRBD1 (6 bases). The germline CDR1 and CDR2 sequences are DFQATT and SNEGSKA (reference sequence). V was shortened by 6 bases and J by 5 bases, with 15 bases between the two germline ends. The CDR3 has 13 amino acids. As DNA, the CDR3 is TGCAGTGCCCGTCTAGAGGGGGTAGATACGCAGTATTTT. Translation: CSARLEGVDTQYF.

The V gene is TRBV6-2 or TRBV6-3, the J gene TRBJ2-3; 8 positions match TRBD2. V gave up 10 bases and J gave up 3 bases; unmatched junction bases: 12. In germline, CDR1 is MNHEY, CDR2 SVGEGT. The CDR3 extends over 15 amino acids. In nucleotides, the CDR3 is TGTGCCACTCACCCCGGGGGGGCCAATACAGATACGCAGTATTTT. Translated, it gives CATHPGGANTDTQYF.

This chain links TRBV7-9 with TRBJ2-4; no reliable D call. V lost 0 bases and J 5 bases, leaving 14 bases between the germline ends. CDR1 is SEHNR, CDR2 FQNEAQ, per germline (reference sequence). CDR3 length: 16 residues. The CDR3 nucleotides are TGTGCCAGCAGCTTAGCATCGTGGGCAGGTGAAAACATTCAGTACTTC. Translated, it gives CASSLASWAGENIQYF.

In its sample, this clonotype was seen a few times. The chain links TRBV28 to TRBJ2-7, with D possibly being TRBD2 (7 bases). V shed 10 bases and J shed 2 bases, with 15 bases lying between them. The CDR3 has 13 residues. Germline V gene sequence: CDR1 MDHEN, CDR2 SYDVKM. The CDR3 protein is CATEGGRAYEQYF. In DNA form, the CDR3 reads TGTGCCACCGAGGGGGGGCGAGCCTACGAGCAGTACTTC. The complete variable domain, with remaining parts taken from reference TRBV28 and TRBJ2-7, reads DVKVTQSSRYLVKRTGEKVFLECVQDMDHENMFWYRQDPGLGLRLIYFSYDVKMKEKGDIPEGYSVSREKKERFSLILESASTNQTSMYLCATEGGRAYEQYFGPGTRLTVT.

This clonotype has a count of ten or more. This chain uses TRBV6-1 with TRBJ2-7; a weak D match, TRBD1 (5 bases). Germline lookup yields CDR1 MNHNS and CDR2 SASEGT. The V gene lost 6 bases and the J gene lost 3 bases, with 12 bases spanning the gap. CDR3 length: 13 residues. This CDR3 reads CASRATVLYEQYF. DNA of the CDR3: TGTGCCAGCAGGGCGACAGTTCTCTACGAGCAGTACTTC.

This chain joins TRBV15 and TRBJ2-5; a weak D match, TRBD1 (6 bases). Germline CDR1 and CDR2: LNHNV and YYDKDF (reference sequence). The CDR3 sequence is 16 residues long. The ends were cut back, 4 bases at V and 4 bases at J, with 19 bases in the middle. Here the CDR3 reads CATSTRGTSLRETQYF. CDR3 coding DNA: TGTGCCACCAGCACAAGAGGGACATCCCTAAGAGAGACCCAGTACTTC.

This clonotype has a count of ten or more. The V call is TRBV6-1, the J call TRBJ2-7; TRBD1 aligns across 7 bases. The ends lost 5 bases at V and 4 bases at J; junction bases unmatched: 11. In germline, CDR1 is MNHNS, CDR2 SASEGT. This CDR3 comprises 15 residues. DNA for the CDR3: TGTGCCAGCAGTTACGGCCTCCCAGGGGGATACGAGCAGTACTTC. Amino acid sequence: CASSYGLPGGYEQYF.

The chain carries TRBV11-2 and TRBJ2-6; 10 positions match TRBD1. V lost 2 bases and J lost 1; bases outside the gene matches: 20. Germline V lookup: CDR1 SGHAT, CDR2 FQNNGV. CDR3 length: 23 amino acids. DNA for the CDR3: TGTGCCAGCAGCTTATTCGGGTTCGCGTTCGGGACAGGGGAAATATCTGGGGCCAACGTCCTGACTTTC. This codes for CASSLFGFAFGTGEISGANVLTF.

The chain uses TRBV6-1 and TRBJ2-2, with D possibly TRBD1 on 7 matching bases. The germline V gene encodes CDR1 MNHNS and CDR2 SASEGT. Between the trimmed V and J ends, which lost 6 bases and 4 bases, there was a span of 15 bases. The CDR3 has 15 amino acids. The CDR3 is CASREGAWGTGELFF. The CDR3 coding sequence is TGTGCCAGCAGGGAGGGGGCCTGGGGCACCGGGGAGCTGTTTTTT.

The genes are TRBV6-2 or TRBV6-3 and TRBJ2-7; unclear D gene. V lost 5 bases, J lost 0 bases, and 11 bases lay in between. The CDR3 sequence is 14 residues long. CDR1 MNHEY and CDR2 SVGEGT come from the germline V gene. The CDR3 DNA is TGTGCCAGCAGTAAGACTGCGAGCTCCTACGAGCAGTACTTC. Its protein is CASSKTASSYEQYF.

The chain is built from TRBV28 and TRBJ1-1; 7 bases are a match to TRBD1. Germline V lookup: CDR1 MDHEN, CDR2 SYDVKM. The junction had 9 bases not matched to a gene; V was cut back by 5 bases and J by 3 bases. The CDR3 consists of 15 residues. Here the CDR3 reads CASSPRQGSYTEAFF. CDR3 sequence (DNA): TGTGCCAGCAGTCCTAGACAGGGTTCGTACACTGAAGCTTTCTTT.

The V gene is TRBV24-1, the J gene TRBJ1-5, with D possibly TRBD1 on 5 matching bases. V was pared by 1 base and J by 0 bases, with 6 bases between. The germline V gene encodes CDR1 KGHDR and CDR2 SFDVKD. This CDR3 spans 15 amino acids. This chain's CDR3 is CATSDFGGSNQPQHF. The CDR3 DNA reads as TGTGCCACCAGTGATTTTGGGGGTAGCAATCAGCCCCAGCATTTT.

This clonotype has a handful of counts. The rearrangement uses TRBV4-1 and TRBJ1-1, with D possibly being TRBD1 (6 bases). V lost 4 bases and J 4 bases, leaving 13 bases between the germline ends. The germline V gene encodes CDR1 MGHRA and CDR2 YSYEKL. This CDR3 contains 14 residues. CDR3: CASSRLGGGTEAFF. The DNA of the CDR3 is TGCGCCAGCAGCCGCTTAGGGGGGGGCACTGAAGCTTTCTTT.